Here is one T cell receptor beta chain with its context. What it recognizes is unknown. This specimen comes from a study of cytomegalovirus exposure and HLA in healthy donors. Study summary: Per a later analysis, the roughly 640 first-cohort and some 110 validation repertoires shared one platform.

Assay: immunoSEQ multiplex PCR; the TCRdb copy retains only in-frame clones and omits some. The sample shows around 150,000 clones, approximately 84% of them seen only once. Overall study results and limits: Reported results showed that the classifier diagnosed cytomegalovirus status with high specificity and sensitivity.

Germline assignment: CDR1 KGHSH and CDR2 LQKENI. The length of the CDR3 is 14 residues. Trimming took 3 bases from V and 8 from J; bases not matched to a gene: 9. The TCR comes from a man aged 30-40 years in good health and CMV-seropositive. The J gene is TRBJ1-2, the V gene TRBV18; 7 bases agree with TRBD1. Sequences were obtained from PBMCs. The CDR3 DNA reads as TGTGCCAGCTCACCCTCGCAGACAGGGACGGGCTACACCTTC. It specifies CASSPSQTGTGYTF.